A selection of T cell receptor beta chains follows, all from one sample in a study of cytomegalovirus exposure and HLA in healthy donors. Profiled with immunoSEQ multiplex PCR; TCRdb holds only in-frame clones, not every one. The sample holds some 200,000 clones; about 80% are singletons and the top ten take 0.58%. The material sequenced was PBMCs. The origin of the receptors is a woman aged 35 to 49 in good health and CMV-seronegative. Each CDR3 is given with its conserved first and last residue. The D gene is left open where the match is weak. Clone size, where shown, is once, few, many, or a class for clones that have expanded.

>TRBJ1-1|.|TRBV7-2|.
CASSLGAGTEAFF
TGTGCCAGCAGCTTAGGTGCGGGCACTGAAGCTTTCTTT
>TRBJ2-2|.|TRBV7-2|.
CASSLRTTGELFF
TGTGCCAGCAGCCTTAGAACCACCGGGGAGCTGTTTTTT
>TRBJ2-2|.|TRBV18|TRBD2
CASSPGLAGTGELFF
TGTGCCAGCTCACCCGGACTAGCGGGCACCGGGGAGCTGTTTTTT
>TRBJ2-3|.|TRBV7-3|TRBD2
CASSLASGADTQYF
TGTGCCAGCAGCTTGGCTAGCGGTGCAGATACGCAGTATTTT
>TRBJ1-2|.|TRBV7-9|TRBD1
CASSSTDLNRDRVGYTF
TGTGCCAGCAGCTCAACCGACCTCAACCGGGACAGGGTTGGCTACACCTTC
>TRBJ1-5|.|TRBV7-2|.
CASSLSPGAQPQHF
TGTGCCAGCAGCCTATCCCCAGGGGCCCAGCCCCAGCATTTT
>TRBJ2-3|.|TRBV9|.
CASSRSGEDFSTDTQYF
TGTGCCAGCAGCAGGTCAGGGGAAGACTTTAGCACAGATACGCAGTATTTT
>TRBJ1-5|few|TRBV6-5|TRBD1
CASRQGAGQPQHF
TGTGCCAGCAGGCAGGGGGCAGGTCAGCCCCAGCATTTT
>TRBJ1-3|few|TRBV6-6|.
CASRILGNTIYF
TGTGCCAGCAGGATACTGGGAAACACCATATATTTT
>TRBJ1-2|.|TRBV18|TRBD1
CASSPVGTGLSGYTF
TGTGCCAGCTCACCTGTCGGGACAGGTCTGAGTGGCTACACCTTC